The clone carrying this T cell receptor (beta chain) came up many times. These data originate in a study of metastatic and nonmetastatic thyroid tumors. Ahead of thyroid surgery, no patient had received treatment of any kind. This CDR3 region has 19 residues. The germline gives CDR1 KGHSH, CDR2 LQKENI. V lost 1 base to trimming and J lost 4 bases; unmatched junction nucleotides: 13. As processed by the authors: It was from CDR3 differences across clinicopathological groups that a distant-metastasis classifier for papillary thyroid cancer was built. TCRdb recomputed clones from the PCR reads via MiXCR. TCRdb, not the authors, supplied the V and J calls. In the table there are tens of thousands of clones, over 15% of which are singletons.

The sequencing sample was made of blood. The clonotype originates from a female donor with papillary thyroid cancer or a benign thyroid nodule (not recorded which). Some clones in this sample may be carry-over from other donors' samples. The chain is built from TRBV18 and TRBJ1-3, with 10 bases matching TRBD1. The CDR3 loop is CASSPRVQMGTGAGNTIYF. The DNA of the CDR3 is TGTGCCAGCTCACCACGAGTTCAAATGGGGACAGGGGCCGGAAACACCATATATTTT.